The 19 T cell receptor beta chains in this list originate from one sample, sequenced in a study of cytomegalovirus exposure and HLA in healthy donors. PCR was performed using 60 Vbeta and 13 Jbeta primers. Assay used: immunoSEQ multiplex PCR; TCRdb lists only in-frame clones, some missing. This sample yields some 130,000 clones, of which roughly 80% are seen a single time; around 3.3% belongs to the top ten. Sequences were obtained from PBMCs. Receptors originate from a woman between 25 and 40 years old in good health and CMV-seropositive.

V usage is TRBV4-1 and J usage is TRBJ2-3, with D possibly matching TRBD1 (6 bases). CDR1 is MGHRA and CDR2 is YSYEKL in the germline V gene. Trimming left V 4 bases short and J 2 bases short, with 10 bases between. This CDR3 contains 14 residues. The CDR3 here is CASSPGHPTDTQYF. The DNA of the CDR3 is TGCGCCAGCAGCCCGGGACACCCCACAGATACGCAGTATTTT.

The CDR3 DNA reads TGCGCCAGCAGCCCGGGCCAGGGTGGCTACACCTTC. It translates to CASSPGQGGYTF. The chain recombines TRBV5-1 with TRBJ1-2; TRBD1 is a possible D gene (5 bases). The V and J ends lost 4 bases and 7 bases respectively, with 11 bases between them. Germline loops: CDR1 SGHRS, CDR2 YFSETQ. The CDR3 sequence is 12 residues long.

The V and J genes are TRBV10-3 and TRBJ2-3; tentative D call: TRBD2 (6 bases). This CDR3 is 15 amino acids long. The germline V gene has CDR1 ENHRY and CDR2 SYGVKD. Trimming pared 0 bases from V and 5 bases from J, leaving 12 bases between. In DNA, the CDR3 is TGTGCCATCAGTGAGTCGTGGGGGGAGCGAGATACGCAGTATTTT. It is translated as CAISESWGERDTQYF.

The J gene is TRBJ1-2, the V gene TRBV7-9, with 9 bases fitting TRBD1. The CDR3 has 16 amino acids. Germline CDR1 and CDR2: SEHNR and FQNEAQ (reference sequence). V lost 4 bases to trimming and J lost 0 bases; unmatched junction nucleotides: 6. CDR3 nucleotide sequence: TGTGCCAGCAGCTCTAACGGGACAGGGACTAACTATGGCTACACCTTC. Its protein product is CASSSNGTGTNYGYTF.

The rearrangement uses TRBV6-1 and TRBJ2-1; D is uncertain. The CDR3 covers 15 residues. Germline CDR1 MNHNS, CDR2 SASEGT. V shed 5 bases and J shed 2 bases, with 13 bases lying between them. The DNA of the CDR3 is TGTGCCAGCAGTTTCCCCGGGTCCGCCTACAATGAGCAGTTCTTC. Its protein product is CASSFPGSAYNEQFF.

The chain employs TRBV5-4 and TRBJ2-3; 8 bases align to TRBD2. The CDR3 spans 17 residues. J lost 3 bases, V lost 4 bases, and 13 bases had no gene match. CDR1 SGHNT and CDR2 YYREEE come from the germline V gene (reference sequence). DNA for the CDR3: TGTGCCAGCAGCCACCCGACTAGCGCTCTTGGGACAGATACGCAGTATTTT. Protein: CASSHPTSALGTDTQYF.

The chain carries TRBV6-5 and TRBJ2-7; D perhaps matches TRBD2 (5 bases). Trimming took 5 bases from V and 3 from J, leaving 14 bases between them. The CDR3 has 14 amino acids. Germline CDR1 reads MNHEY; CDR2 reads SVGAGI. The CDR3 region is CASSHGAGVYEQYF. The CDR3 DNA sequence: TGTGCCAGCAGTCACGGCGCCGGGGTCTACGAGCAGTACTTC.

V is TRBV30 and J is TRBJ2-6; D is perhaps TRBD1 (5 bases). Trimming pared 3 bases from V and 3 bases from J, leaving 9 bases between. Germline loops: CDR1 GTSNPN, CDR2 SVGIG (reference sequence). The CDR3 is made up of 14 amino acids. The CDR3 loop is CAWRGRGGANVLTF. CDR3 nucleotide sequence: TGTGCCTGGAGGGGGCGAGGTGGGGCCAACGTCCTGACTTTC.

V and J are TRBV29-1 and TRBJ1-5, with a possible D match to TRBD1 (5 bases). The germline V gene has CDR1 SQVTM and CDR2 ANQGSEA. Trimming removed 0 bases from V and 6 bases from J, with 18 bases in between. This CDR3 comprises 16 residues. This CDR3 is CSVEEESWGGCQPQHF. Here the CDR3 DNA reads TGCAGCGTTGAAGAAGAGTCGTGGGGGGGGTGTCAGCCCCAGCATTTT.

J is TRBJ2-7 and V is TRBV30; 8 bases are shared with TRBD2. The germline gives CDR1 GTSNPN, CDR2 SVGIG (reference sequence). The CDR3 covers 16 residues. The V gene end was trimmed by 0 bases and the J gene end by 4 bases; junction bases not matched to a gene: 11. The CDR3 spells CAWSVHPLAATYEQYF. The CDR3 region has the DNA TGTGCCTGGAGTGTACACCCACTAGCGGCTACTTACGAGCAGTACTTC.

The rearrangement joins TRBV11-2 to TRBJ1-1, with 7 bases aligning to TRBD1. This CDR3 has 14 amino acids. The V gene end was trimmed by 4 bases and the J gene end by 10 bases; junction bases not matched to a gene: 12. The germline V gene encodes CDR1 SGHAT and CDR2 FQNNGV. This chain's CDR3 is CASSSKTGIEGAFF. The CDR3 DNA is TGTGCCAGCAGCTCCAAGACAGGGATCGAGGGAGCTTTCTTT. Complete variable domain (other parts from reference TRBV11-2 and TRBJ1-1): EAGVAQSPRYKIIEKRQSVAFWCNPISGHATLYWYQQILGQGPKLLIQFQNNGVVDDSQLPKDRFSAERLKGVDSTLKIQPAKLEDSAVYLCASSSKTGIEGAFFGQGTRLTVV.

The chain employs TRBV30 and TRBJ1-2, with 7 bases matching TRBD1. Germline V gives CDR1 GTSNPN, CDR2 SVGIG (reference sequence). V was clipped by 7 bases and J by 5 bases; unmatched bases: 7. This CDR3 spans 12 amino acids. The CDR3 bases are TGTGCCTCATCACAGGGGTGGTATGGCTACACCTTC. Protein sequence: CASSQGWYGYTF.

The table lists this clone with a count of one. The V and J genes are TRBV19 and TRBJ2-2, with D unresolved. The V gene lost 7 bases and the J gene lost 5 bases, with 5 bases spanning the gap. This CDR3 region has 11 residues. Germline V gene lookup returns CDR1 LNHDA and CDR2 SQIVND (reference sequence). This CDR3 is CASTVTGELFF. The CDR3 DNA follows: TGTGCCAGTACTGTAACCGGGGAGCTGTTTTTT. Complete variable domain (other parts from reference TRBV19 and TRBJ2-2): DGGITQSPKYLFRKEGQNVTLSCEQNLNHDAMYWYRQDPGQGLRLIYYSQIVNDFQKGDIAEGYSVSREKKESFPLTVTSAQKNPTAFYLCASTVTGELFFGEGSRLTVL.

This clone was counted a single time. Here the CDR3 reads CASSPQDRGVEQFF. CDR3 nucleotides: TGTGCCAGCAGCCCCCAGGACAGGGGGGTTGAGCAGTTCTTC. The chain couples TRBV7-2 to TRBJ2-1, with 10 bases matching TRBD1. The CDR3 has 14 amino acids. CDR1 and CDR2 from the germline V gene are SGHTA and FQGNSA. J gave up 9 bases and V 5 bases, and 7 bases lay outside the gene matches.

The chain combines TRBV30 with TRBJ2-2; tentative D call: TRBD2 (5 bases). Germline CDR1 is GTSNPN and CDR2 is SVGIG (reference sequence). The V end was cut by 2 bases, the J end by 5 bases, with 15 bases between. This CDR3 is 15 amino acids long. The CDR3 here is CAWSLLVSVTGELFF. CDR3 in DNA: TGTGCCTGGAGTTTATTAGTTAGCGTGACCGGGGAGCTGTTTTTT. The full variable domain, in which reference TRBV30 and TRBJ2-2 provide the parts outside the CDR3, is SQTIHQWPATLVQPVGSPLSLECTVEGTSNPNLYWYRQAAGRGLQLLFYSVGIGQISSEVPQNLSASRPQDRQFILSSKKLLLSDSGFYLCAWSLLVSVTGELFFGEGSRLTVL.

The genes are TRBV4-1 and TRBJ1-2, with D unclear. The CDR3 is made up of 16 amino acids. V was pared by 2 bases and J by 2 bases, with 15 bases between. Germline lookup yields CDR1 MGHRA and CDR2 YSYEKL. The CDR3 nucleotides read TGCGCCAGCAGCCAACCCCTAAACGGTCCCAACTATGGCTACACCTTC. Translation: CASSQPLNGPNYGYTF.

CDR3 residues: CASSDTTGGGYTF. Written as DNA, the CDR3 is TGTGCCAGCAGTGACACGACAGGGGGTGGCTACACCTTC. The chain uses TRBV6-4 and TRBJ1-2; 9 bases align to TRBD1. Germline V gives CDR1 MRHNA, CDR2 SNTAGT. J was trimmed by 7 bases and V by 2 bases; bases with no gene match: 2. The CDR3 sequence is 13 residues long.

This CDR3 reads CASSPQAQTGELFF. CDR3 coding DNA: TGTGCCAGCAGCCCTCAGGCTCAGACCGGGGAGCTGTTTTTT. The chain is built from TRBV7-3 and TRBJ2-2; D ambiguous. CDR3 length: 14 residues. V lost 5 bases and J 5 bases, leaving 12 bases between the germline ends. Germline loops: CDR1 SGHTA, CDR2 FQGTGA.

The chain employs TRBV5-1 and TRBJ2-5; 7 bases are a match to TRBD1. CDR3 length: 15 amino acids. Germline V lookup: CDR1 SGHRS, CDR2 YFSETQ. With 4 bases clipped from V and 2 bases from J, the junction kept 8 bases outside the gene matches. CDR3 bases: TGCGCCAGCAGCCCGCAAGGACAGGAACAAGAGACCCAGTACTTC. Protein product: CASSPQGQEQETQYF.